These 15 T cell receptor beta chains were all obtained from the same sample, sequenced in a study of T cell repertoires in cytomegalovirus infection. TCRdb used MiXCR to reprocess the reads, holding one entry per CDR3 protein. The sample shows around 230,000 distinct CDR3 sequences, 5% to 8.5% of them seen only once. Sequenced material: PBMCs. The receptors were gathered from a human donor in good health (CMV status not recorded). Some clones in this sample may be carry-over from other donors' samples.

In this sample, this clonotype turned up many times. V usage is TRBV19 and J usage is TRBJ1-1; weak D call: TRBD1 (5 bases). The CDR3 loop spans 12 amino acids. The ends were cut back, 5 bases at V and 8 bases at J, with 12 bases in the middle. In germline, CDR1 is LNHDA, CDR2 SQIVND (reference sequence). The CDR3: CASSFGTVEAFF. The CDR3 nucleotides read TGTGCCAGTAGTTTCGGGACGGTGGAAGCTTTCTTT.

The gene calls are TRBV28 and TRBJ1-4; a weak D match, TRBD1 (5 bases). V dropped 3 bases and J dropped 0 bases, with 14 bases sitting between them. The germline V gene encodes CDR1 MDHEN and CDR2 SYDVKM. The CDR3 has 17 amino acids. This CDR3 is CASSFPPGQATNEKLFF. The CDR3 region has the DNA TGTGCCAGCAGTTTCCCCCCAGGGCAGGCAACTAATGAAAAACTGTTTTTT.

This clonotype was detected ten times or more. The chain recombines TRBV5-1 with TRBJ1-2; 9 bases line up with TRBD1. The CDR3 is made up of 15 amino acids. Germline values: CDR1 SGHRS, CDR2 YFSETQ. The J segment lost 2 bases and the V segment lost 4 bases, leaving 6 bases of the junction unmatched. CDR3 nucleotide sequence: TGCGCCAGCAGCCCAAGACAGGGGGTAAACTATGGCTACACCTTC. As protein: CASSPRQGVNYGYTF.

This clonotype was seen ten or more times. The chain combines TRBV10-3 with TRBJ2-7; TRBD1 matches at 10 bases. Germline CDR1 ENHRY, CDR2 SYGVKD. With 9 bases clipped from V and 2 bases from J, the junction kept 7 bases outside the gene matches. The CDR3 extends over 14 amino acids. CDR3 sequence reads: CAITPGQGTYEQYF. The CDR3 DNA sequence: TGTGCCATAACGCCGGGACAGGGGACCTACGAGCAGTACTTC.

This clonotype has a count of ten or more. The chain employs TRBV5-1 and TRBJ2-7; tentatively, D is TRBD2 (6 bases). The CDR3 contains 15 residues. Germline V gives CDR1 SGHRS, CDR2 YFSETQ. V was trimmed by 5 bases and J by 5 bases, leaving 20 bases between them. The CDR3 sequence: CASSPGLLKGHEQYF. The CDR3 DNA is TGCGCCAGCAGTCCGGGACTCCTAAAGGGCCACGAGCAGTACTTC.

This clonotype was seen ten or more times. V gene TRBV7-2 combines with J gene TRBJ1-1, with D possibly TRBD1 on 5 matching bases. V gave up 0 bases and J gave up 6 bases, with 8 bases separating them. CDR1 is SGHTA and CDR2 is FQGNSA in the germline V gene. This CDR3 region has 13 residues. CDR3 in amino acids: CASSLAEGSEAFF. DNA of the CDR3: TGTGCCAGCAGCTTAGCGGAGGGGTCTGAAGCTTTCTTT.

This clonotype has a count of ten or more. The chain has TRBV15 and TRBJ2-4; D is perhaps TRBD2 (6 bases). Germline assignment: CDR1 LNHNV and CDR2 YYDKDF (reference sequence). The V and J ends lost 1 base and 3 bases respectively, with 13 bases between them. The CDR3 totals 16 residues. The CDR3 loop is CATSRGKGDFKNIQYF. The CDR3, as DNA: TGTGCCACCAGCAGAGGTAAAGGGGACTTCAAAAACATTCAGTACTTC.

This clonotype has ten or more counts. The chain is built from TRBV7-8 and TRBJ1-6, with D uncertain. The CDR3 loop spans 16 amino acids. Trimming took 2 bases from V and 7 from J, leaving 15 bases between them. Germline lookup yields CDR1 SGHVS and CDR2 FQNEAQ. The CDR3 sequence is CASSLRFGLMNSPLHF. Here the CDR3 DNA reads TGTGCCAGCAGCTTACGGTTCGGACTCATGAATTCACCCCTCCACTTT.

This clonotype appeared many times. The chain employs TRBV7-2 and TRBJ1-1; D possibly corresponds to TRBD1 (6 bases). CDR1 is SGHTA and CDR2 is FQGNSA in the germline V gene. The CDR3 is made up of 13 amino acids. V was trimmed by 5 bases and J by 3 bases, leaving 10 bases between them. CDR3 nucleotides: TGTGCCAGCAGCATGACAGGTTACACTGAAGCTTTCTTT. The encoded protein is CASSMTGYTEAFF.

This clonotype occurred a few times. V gene TRBV20-1 combines with J gene TRBJ2-7, with TRBD1 identical over 8 bases. Germline V gene data show CDR1 as DFQATT and CDR2 as SNEGSKA (reference sequence). The CDR3 is made up of 15 amino acids. V shed 8 bases, J shed 0 bases, and the junction held 12 bases outside the gene matches. In DNA form, the CDR3 reads TGCAGTACGGGACAGGAGGGGCCATACTCCTACGAGCAGTACTTC. This encodes CSTGQEGPYSYEQYF.

This clonotype has at least ten counts. The chain joins TRBV7-2 to TRBJ2-2; D is perhaps TRBD1 (6 bases). The CDR3 is made up of 16 amino acids. Germline V CDR1 and CDR2: SGHTA, FQGNSA. Trimming left V 5 bases short and J 1 base short, with 14 bases between. This chain's CDR3 is CASSHQPGQNTGELFF. DNA for the CDR3: TGTGCCAGCAGCCATCAACCGGGACAGAACACCGGGGAGCTGTTTTTT.

This CDR3 is CASSVGGSRGTEAFF. The CDR3 DNA reads as TGTGCCAGCAGCGTAGGCGGGAGTAGGGGCACTGAAGCTTTCTTT. V is TRBV9 and J is TRBJ1-1; tentatively, D is TRBD1 (5 bases). The CDR3 has 15 amino acids. V was pared by 0 bases and J by 4 bases, with 13 bases between. In germline, CDR1 is SGDLS, CDR2 YYNGEE. Filled out from reference TRBV9 and TRBJ1-1, the complete variable domain reads DSGVTQTPKHLITATGQRVTLRCSPRSGDLSVYWYQQSLDQGLQFLIQYYNGEERAKGNILERFSAQQFPDLHSELNLSSLELGDSALYFCASSVGGSRGTEAFFGQGTRLTVV.

The table lists this clonotype with many counts. The gene calls are TRBV20-1 and TRBJ2-6, with D unclear. This CDR3 region has 16 residues. Trimming took off 0 bases at V and 0 bases at J, with 9 bases between the two ends. Germline V lookup: CDR1 DFQATT, CDR2 SNEGSKA (reference sequence). The CDR3 region is CSARDFQSSGANVLTF. Written as DNA, the CDR3 is TGCAGTGCTAGAGATTTCCAGAGCTCTGGGGCCAACGTCCTGACTTTC.

In this sample, this clonotype turned up many times. This chain uses TRBV10-3 with TRBJ2-2; D is possibly TRBD1 or TRBD2 (5 bases each). With 5 bases removed from V and 1 base from J, the gap between germline ends came to 11 bases. The CDR3 loop spans 15 amino acids. The germline V gene has CDR1 ENHRY and CDR2 SYGVKD. CDR3: CAISRDRMNTGELFF. Written as DNA, the CDR3 is TGTGCCATCAGTCGGGACCGAATGAACACCGGGGAGCTGTTTTTT.

In its sample, this clonotype was seen many times. This chain uses TRBV13 with TRBJ1-2; 9 bases align to TRBD1. The trim removed 4 bases at V and 6 bases at J, leaving 3 bases unmatched. The CDR3 consists of 13 residues. Looked up from germline, CDR1 is PRHDT and CDR2 is FYEKMQ (reference sequence). The CDR3 here is CASSSRTGDGYTF. In nucleotides, the CDR3 is TGTGCCAGCAGCTCTCGGACAGGGGATGGCTACACCTTC.